Following are 9 T cell receptor beta chains from one sample sequenced in a study of control samples from healthy donors and cancer patients. The table came from immunoSEQ multiplex PCR; TCRdb's copy has only in-frame clones and leaves some out. The sample shows about 130,000 clones, 85% to 95% of them seen only once. Sequenced: PBMCs. The receptors derive from a man between 45 and 60 years old with head and neck cancer.

The rearrangement joins TRBV7-2 to TRBJ2-5; D gene uncertain. V lost 5 bases and J 5 bases, leaving 15 bases between the germline ends. CDR1 is SGHTA and CDR2 is FQGNSA in the germline V gene. The CDR3 is 14 residues long. CDR3 in DNA: TGTGCCAGCAGCGCTGGACGCTCTCGGGAGACCCAGTACTTC. It codes for CASSAGRSRETQYF. The full variable domain, in which reference TRBV7-2 and TRBJ2-5 provide the parts outside the CDR3, is GAGVSQSPSNKVTEKGKDVELRCDPISGHTALYWYRQSLGQGLEFLIYFQGNSAPDKSGLPSDRFSAERTGGSVSTLTIQRTQQEDSAVYLCASSAGRSRETQYFGPGTRLLVL.

The chain recombines TRBV6-5 with TRBJ1-1, with 7 bases lining up with TRBD1. V dropped 7 bases and J dropped 5; count of bases not matched to a gene: 7. This CDR3 comprises 13 residues. Germline loops: CDR1 MNHEY, CDR2 SVGAGI. The DNA of the CDR3 is TGTGCCAGCAAGACAGGGCTTTGGACTGAAGCTTTCTTT. Its translation is CASKTGLWTEAFF.

V and J are TRBV7-6 and TRBJ2-1; 10 nucleotides agree with TRBD2. V shed 2 bases, J shed 6 bases, and the junction held 7 bases outside the gene matches. The CDR3 is 16 amino acids. CDR1 and CDR2 from the germline V gene are SGHVS and FNYEAQ. This CDR3 reads CASSLSKRGGSNEQFF. CDR3 in DNA: TGTGCCAGCAGCTTAAGTAAGCGGGGGGGATCCAATGAGCAGTTCTTC.

The genes are TRBV28 and TRBJ1-2; D ambiguous. This CDR3 is 13 amino acids long. V was shortened by 5 bases and J by 3 bases, with 10 bases between the two germline ends. Germline CDR1 reads MDHEN; CDR2 reads SYDVKM. The CDR3 sequence is CASSPTGHYGYTF. The CDR3 bases are TGTGCCAGCAGTCCCACGGGTCACTATGGCTACACCTTC.

This clone showed up just once. The V gene is TRBV29-1, the J gene TRBJ1-1, with a weak D call TRBD1 (5 bases). The CDR3 consists of 13 residues. V was pared by 3 bases and J by 4 bases, with 12 bases between. Germline V CDR1 and CDR2: SQVTM, ANQGSEA. CDR3 protein: CSVENWRGTEAFF. The CDR3 DNA sequence: TGCAGCGTTGAGAATTGGAGGGGCACTGAAGCTTTCTTT.

The V and J genes are TRBV7-6 and TRBJ1-1, with D perhaps TRBD1 (5 bases). Trimming pared 6 bases from V and 7 bases from J, leaving 18 bases between. The CDR3 totals 14 residues. Germline assignment: CDR1 SGHVS and CDR2 FNYEAQ. In DNA form, the CDR3 reads TGTGCCAGCAGGCCCTTAGGGGCGGTTTTTGAAGCTTTCTTT. It specifies CASRPLGAVFEAFF.

This sequence joins TRBV29-1 and TRBJ2-1, with 7 bases matching TRBD2. V gave up 4 bases and J gave up 0 bases; unmatched junction bases: 3. This CDR3 region has 14 residues. Germline-derived CDR1 and CDR2 are SQVTM and ANQGSEA. CDR3 nucleotide sequence: TGCAGCGTTGTTACTAGCGACTCCTACAATGAGCAGTTCTTC. Protein product: CSVVTSDSYNEQFF.

A single count supports this clone. V gene TRBV5-4 combines with J gene TRBJ2-3; D unclear. The CDR3 has 16 residues. Germline V gene data show CDR1 as SGHNT and CDR2 as YYREEE (reference sequence). V was clipped by 2 bases and J by 0 bases, with 13 bases between them. This CDR3 is CASSLKTTVSTDTQYF. CDR3 sequence (DNA): TGTGCCAGCAGCTTAAAGACGACGGTTAGCACAGATACGCAGTATTTT.

V and J are TRBV19 and TRBJ1-1, with D uncertain. Germline V gene lookup returns CDR1 LNHDA and CDR2 SQIVND (reference sequence). The CDR3 extends over 13 amino acids. The V gene lost 6 bases and the J gene lost 5 bases, with 13 bases spanning the gap. CDR3 sequence reads: CASSLPFKTEAFF. The CDR3 DNA reads as TGTGCCAGTAGCTTGCCCTTCAAGACTGAAGCTTTCTTT.